This TCR beta chain was profiled in a study of naive and memory T cell subsets (dated by TCRdb to about 2017). With regard to the full study: Sorted naive and memory T cell subsets from peripheral blood were analyzed in the study using a UMI-based, open-source pipeline for TCR alpha and beta sequencing. RNA was DNase-treated and reverse transcribed with TCR constant-region primers, mostly using SuperScript III. IgG serology results and the functional CMV T cell responses were in complete agreement. Paper-wide results and their limitations: TCR abundance followed a power law with an exponent that was different for naive and memory subsets but consistent across the three individuals. A clonotype was defined as a single alpha or beta chain sequence rather than as a paired alpha/beta receptor. RNA-based TCR counts may be affected by expression changes linked to T cell activation and differentiation. After error correction, over 90% of naive TCR sequences appeared only once, giving much steeper abundance distributions than memory subsets. The repertoire findings for the naive and memory subsets could not be validated, as no ground truth was available. In both CD4 and CD8 cells, going from naive through CM, EM and EMRA, the Gini index went up while Shannon and inverse Simpson diversity went down.

The protocol used for the library was UMI-ligation and nested PCR. The beta constant-region primer consisted of an equimolar mixture of two oligonucleotides that together covered TRBC1 and TRBC2. A single-stranded oligonucleotide bearing the SP2 primer plus a 12-nucleotide UMI was ligated onto the 3' end of the cDNA by T4 RNA ligase 1. The ligated cDNA went through four rounds of PCR with nested alpha and beta constant-region primers together with the SP2 primer. The ligation reaction was kept at 16 degrees C for about 19-25 hours. PCR2 was usually performed as a SYBR Green qPCR and halted at a preset threshold so that over-amplification would not occur. Agencourt AMPure XP magnetic beads were used for all purifications after the first. Libraries were quantified by Qubit and checked on a TapeStation, where a main peak was expected near 650 bp. Pooled libraries were sequenced on an Illumina MiSeq with v2 2x251 paired-end kits, typically giving roughly 1-2.3 million reads per sample. Libraries were pooled at about 3.7 nM per sample, and 5-7% PhiX was added to improve cluster recognition. On the study's bioinformatics: V and J genes were assigned to Demultiplexor-processed FASTQ reads by Decombinator through tag matching, with a single base-pair mismatch being allowed. UMIs were used by Collapsinator to correct both sequencing errors and frequency errors arising from PCR heterogeneity. CDR3Translator translated TCRs and extracted CDR3s from the conserved cysteine to the FGXG phenylalanine, flagging non-productive sequences. Repertoires were subsampled to equal numbers of UMI-defined TCRs before Gini, Shannon entropy and inverse Simpson indices were calculated. Power-law fits to clonotype abundance distributions were performed by maximum likelihood within the linear range. Similar UMI counts, unique TCR numbers and clonal distributions were obtained with the pipeline and with MIGEC on one naive CD8 sample. A set of roughly 6,600 CMV-associated CDR3 sequences, compiled from VDJdb and a published dataset, was used to search the repertoires. TCRdb passed the public sequencing reads through fastp at Q25 and MiXCR, retaining productive beta sequences. When rows share a CDR3 protein, they turn into one entry using the most common DNA and genes. V and J calls and clone size were set by TCRdb, not the authors. The sample table shows roughly 91,000 distinct CDR3 sequences, and around 12% are seen once. The ten biggest clones cover around 0.99% of the sample.

Deletion took 6 bases off V and 10 bases off J, with a span of 13 bases between the germline ends. The CDR3 sequence holds 11 residues, the cysteine and phenylalanine included. The retained sequence is limited to the CDR3, 33 bases, with the frame set at the first base. As encoded in the germline V gene, CDR1 is SQVTM while CDR2 is ANQGSEA. From the second PCR step onward, the TCR alpha chain libraries and the TCR beta chain libraries were amplified separately. To determine each donor's CMV status, fresh PBMCs were stimulated overnight with CMV viral lysate, and IFNgamma production from CD4+ T cells was then assessed. Miltenyi beads were used first to positively select CD4 T cells, and CD8 T cells were then positively selected from the CD4-negative fraction. Cells were stained for CD3, CD4, CD8, CD45RA, CD27 and a live/dead dye and were sorted on a BD Aria II into four subsets based on CD45RA and CD27. Blood was obtained from a few healthy volunteers, and the blood from each volunteer was fractionated into CD4 and CD8 T cells and subsequently into four differentiation subsets. About 110 ml of peripheral blood was taken from each donor, and PBMC were separated by density-gradient centrifugation on Ficoll-Paque PLUS. After sorting, cells were lysed in RLT buffer, RNA was extracted using a Qiagen RNeasy kit, and the extracted RNA was stored at -80 degrees C.

This clonotype was seen many times. Its antigen is currently not known. Per-base quality was not reported, and no clone a single base away is much larger than it. Recombination connected TRBV29-1 to TRBJ2-1; the D match is possibly TRBD1 or TRBD2, with 5 bases aligned in each. The sequence was obtained from a human donor in good health. The sequencing input was central memory CD4+ T cells from blood. The cell subset or site tag for this specimen amounts to: central memory, CD45RA- CD27+. For the CDR3, the sequence is CSVGVRDEQFF. The nucleotides read TGCAGCGTGGGGGTGAGGGACGAGCAGTTCTTC.